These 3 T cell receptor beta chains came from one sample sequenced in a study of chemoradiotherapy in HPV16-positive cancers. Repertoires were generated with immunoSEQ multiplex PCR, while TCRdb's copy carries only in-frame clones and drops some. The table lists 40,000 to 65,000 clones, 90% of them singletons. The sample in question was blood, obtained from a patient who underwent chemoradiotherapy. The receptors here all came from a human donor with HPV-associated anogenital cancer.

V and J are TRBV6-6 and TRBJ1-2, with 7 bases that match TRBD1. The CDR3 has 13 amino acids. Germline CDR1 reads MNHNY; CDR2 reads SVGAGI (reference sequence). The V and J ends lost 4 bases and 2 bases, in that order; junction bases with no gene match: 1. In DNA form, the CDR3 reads TGTGCCAGCAGTTGGGGACAGAACTATGGCTACACCTTC. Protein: CASSWGQNYGYTF.

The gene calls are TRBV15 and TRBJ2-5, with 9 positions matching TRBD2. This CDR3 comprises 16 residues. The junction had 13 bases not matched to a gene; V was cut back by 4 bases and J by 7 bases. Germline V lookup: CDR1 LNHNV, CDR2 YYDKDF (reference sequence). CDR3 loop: CATSTTLGVAGATQYF. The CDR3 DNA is TGTGCCACCAGCACTACTCTGGGGGTAGCGGGAGCGACCCAGTACTTC. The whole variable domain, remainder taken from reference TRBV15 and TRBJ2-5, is DAMVIQNPRYQVTQFGKPVTLSCSQTLNHNVMYWYQQKSSQAPKLLFHYYDKDFNNEADTPDNFQSRRPNTSFCFLDIRSPGLGDTAMYLCATSTTLGVAGATQYFGPGTRLLVL.

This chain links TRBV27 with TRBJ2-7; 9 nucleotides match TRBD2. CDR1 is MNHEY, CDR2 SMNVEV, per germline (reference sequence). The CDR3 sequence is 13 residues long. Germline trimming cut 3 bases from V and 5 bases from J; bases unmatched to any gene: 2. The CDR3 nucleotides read TGTGCCAGCAGTTTGCCTAGCGGGGACGAGCAGTACTTC. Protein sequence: CASSLPSGDEQYF.